The rows below give T cell receptor beta chains drawn from one sample of a study of graft-versus-host responses after intestinal transplantation. Data came from immunoSEQ multiplex PCR; TCRdb stores just in-frame clones and leaves some out. Found here are about 45,000 clones, 75% to 95% of them singletons; the top ten hold about 4.4%. Sequencing used PBMCs, obtained 524 days after transplant. The receptors come from a human patient who received an intestinal transplant, so some T cells may come from the graft donor. The CDR3 runs from the conserved cysteine through the conserved F or W. The D gene is left open where the match is weak. The listing skips clone size in some rows; elsewhere it reads once, few, many or a size class.

CASSQKNGRRVSGELFF	TGCGCCAGCAGCCAAAAAAACGGGAGGAGGGTCTCCGGGGAGCTGTTTTTT	TRBD2	TRBV4-3	-	TRBJ2-2
CASSYLGQGGEQYF	TGTGCCAGCAGCTATTTGGGACAGGGAGGCGAGCAGTACTTC	TRBD1	TRBV5-6	-	TRBJ2-7
CASQGDPQETQYF	TGTGCCAGTCAAGGGGACCCTCAAGAGACCCAGTACTTC	-	TRBV6-5	-	TRBJ2-5
CASSASGGNYGYTF	TGTGCCAGCAGCGCCTCGGGAGGGAACTATGGCTACACCTTC	-	TRBV9	-	TRBJ1-2
CASSLAESSYEQYF	TGTGCCAGCAGCTTGGCCGAGAGCTCCTACGAGCAGTACTTC	-	TRBV5-4	-	TRBJ2-7
CASSIPGTLSNREQFF	TGTGCCAGTAGTATCCCCGGGACATTGTCGAACCGAGAGCAGTTCTTC	-	TRBV19	-	TRBJ2-1
CASSQPGTGNYGYTF	TGTGCCAGCAGCCAACCCGGGACAGGGAACTATGGCTACACCTTC	TRBD1	TRBV7-9	-	TRBJ1-2
CASTADRARETQYF	TGTGCCAGCACCGCGGACAGGGCTCGAGAGACCCAGTACTTC	TRBD1	TRBV28	once	TRBJ2-5
CASSGDRVPSGANVLTF	TGTGCCAGCAGCGGCGACAGGGTGCCATCTGGGGCCAACGTCCTGACTTTC	TRBD1	TRBV9	-	TRBJ2-6
CASSEYDAAGVWEQYF	TGTGCCAGCAGTGAATATGACGCAGCGGGAGTGTGGGAGCAGTACTTC	TRBD2	TRBV25-1	-	TRBJ2-7
CASSELGTDNEKLFF	TGTGCCAGCAGTGAACTTGGGACGGATAATGAAAAACTGTTTTTT	-	TRBV6-1	-	TRBJ1-4
CASSVAGGPGDEREFF	TGCGCCAGCAGTGTAGCGGGAGGCCCCGGAGACGAGAGAGAGTTCTTC	TRBD2	TRBV10-1	-	TRBJ2-1
CASSAWQGAEAFF	TGTGCCAGCAGCGCCTGGCAGGGTGCTGAAGCTTTCTTT	-	TRBV6-1	-	TRBJ1-1
CASSLGFGLAGRTYEQYF	TGTGCCAGCAGCTTAGGTTTCGGACTAGCGGGAAGGACCTACGAGCAGTACTTC	TRBD2	TRBV11-2	-	TRBJ2-7
CASSVDPVRETQYF	TGTGCCAGCAGCGTAGACCCGGTTCGGGAGACCCAGTACTTC	-	TRBV9	-	TRBJ2-5
CASSSRDRPINYGYTF	TGTGCCAGCAGTTCACGCGACAGGCCGATTAACTATGGCTACACCTTC	-	TRBV27	-	TRBJ1-2